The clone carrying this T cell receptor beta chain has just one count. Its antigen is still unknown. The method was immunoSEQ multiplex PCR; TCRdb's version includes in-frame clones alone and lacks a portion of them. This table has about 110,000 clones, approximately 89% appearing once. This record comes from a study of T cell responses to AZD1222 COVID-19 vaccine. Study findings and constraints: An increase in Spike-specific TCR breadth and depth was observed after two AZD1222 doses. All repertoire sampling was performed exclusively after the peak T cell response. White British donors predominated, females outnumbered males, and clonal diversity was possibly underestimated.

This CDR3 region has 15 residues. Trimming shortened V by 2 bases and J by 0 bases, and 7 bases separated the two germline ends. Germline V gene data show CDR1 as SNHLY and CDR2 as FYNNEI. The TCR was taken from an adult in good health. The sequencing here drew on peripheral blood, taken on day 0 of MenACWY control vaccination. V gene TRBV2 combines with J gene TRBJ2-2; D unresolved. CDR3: CASSEPLPNTGELFF. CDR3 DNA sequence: TGTGCCAGCAGTGAACCACTTCCGAACACCGGGGAGCTGTTTTTT.